Listed below are T cell receptor beta chains from one sample, sequenced in a study of shared clonotypes between healthy human individuals. Profiling relied on immunoSEQ multiplex PCR, and the TCRdb table lists in-frame clones only, not all of them. In the table there are more than 400,000 clones, approximately 82% of which are singletons. The sequencing sample was made of PBMCs. These receptors all come from a woman aged 40 to 50 in good health. Some clones in this sample may be carry-over from other donors' samples. The conserved cysteine and the conserved F or W are not part of the CDR3 here. Each record gives: V gene, J gene, D gene, CDR3 protein. The D gene is left open where the match is weak.

v_gene: TRBV27; j_gene: TRBJ2-7; d_gene: .; CDR3aa: ASSLSELSYEQY
v_gene: TRBV27; j_gene: TRBJ2-7; d_gene: TRBD2; CDR3aa: ASSLRGLAGAYEQY
v_gene: TRBV30; j_gene: TRBJ2-1; d_gene: .; CDR3aa: AWGPGSSSYNEQF
v_gene: TRBV5-1; j_gene: TRBJ2-3; d_gene: .; CDR3aa: ASSLEFTDTQY
v_gene: TRBV2; j_gene: TRBJ2-1; d_gene: .; CDR3aa: ASSDLRGRGYEQF
v_gene: TRBV7-8; j_gene: TRBJ2-7; d_gene: TRBD1; CDR3aa: ASSFATGALFNEQY
v_gene: TRBV10-2; j_gene: TRBJ2-2; d_gene: TRBD1; CDR3aa: ASRTSPTGNAGELF
v_gene: TRBV4-1; j_gene: TRBJ2-1; d_gene: .; CDR3aa: ASSQDFPLRVHEQF
v_gene: TRBV18; j_gene: TRBJ2-7; d_gene: TRBD2; CDR3aa: ASSPGTSGSFSYEQY
v_gene: TRBV5-1; j_gene: TRBJ1-2; d_gene: .; CDR3aa: ASSLEHPNYGYT
v_gene: TRBV9; j_gene: TRBJ2-1; d_gene: TRBD2; CDR3aa: ASSSYAGGDYNEQF
v_gene: TRBV7-3; j_gene: TRBJ2-3; d_gene: .; CDR3aa: ASSLLAAGTDTQY
v_gene: TRBV6-1; j_gene: TRBJ1-5; d_gene: .; CDR3aa: AIQDLDNQPQH
v_gene: TRBV29-1; j_gene: TRBJ2-7; d_gene: .; CDR3aa: SVEAPLRGPPYEQY
v_gene: TRBV30; j_gene: TRBJ1-2; d_gene: TRBD1; CDR3aa: AFWKGGAEGYT
v_gene: TRBV7-5; j_gene: TRBJ2-1; d_gene: .; CDR3aa: VRSQDAGHLGEQF
v_gene: TRBV28; j_gene: TRBJ2-4; d_gene: .; CDR3aa: ASTLTGNIQY
v_gene: TRBV6-1; j_gene: TRBJ2-1; d_gene: TRBD2; CDR3aa: ASSGRLAEYNEQF
v_gene: TRBV9; j_gene: TRBJ2-2; d_gene: .; CDR3aa: ASSVGPLGAGELF
v_gene: TRBV30; j_gene: TRBJ1-5; d_gene: .; CDR3aa: AWSVRRLAVNQPQH
v_gene: TRBV25-1; j_gene: TRBJ2-7; d_gene: .; CDR3aa: ASSEEQVSYEQY
v_gene: TRBV30; j_gene: TRBJ2-3; d_gene: TRBD2; CDR3aa: AWIQSGRSTDTQY
v_gene: TRBV19; j_gene: TRBJ1-6; d_gene: .; CDR3aa: ASSIQYGQPNSPLH
v_gene: TRBV4-3; j_gene: TRBJ1-1; d_gene: TRBD1; CDR3aa: ASSQGPGQGGINTEAF
v_gene: TRBV7-2; j_gene: TRBJ2-2; d_gene: TRBD2; CDR3aa: ASSQGLAGTGELF
v_gene: TRBV10-1; j_gene: TRBJ2-5; d_gene: TRBD1; CDR3aa: ASTLGQGIETQY
v_gene: TRBV5-1; j_gene: TRBJ1-4; d_gene: .; CDR3aa: ASSPATNEKLF
v_gene: TRBV11-2; j_gene: TRBJ1-4; d_gene: TRBD1; CDR3aa: ASSLDSNRGRATNEKLF
v_gene: TRBV7-2; j_gene: TRBJ2-5; d_gene: .; CDR3aa: ASSLDGWKTQY
v_gene: TRBV2; j_gene: TRBJ1-4; d_gene: .; CDR3aa: ASNSRRLGEKLF
v_gene: TRBV28; j_gene: TRBJ1-6; d_gene: .; CDR3aa: ASSPPPGRVNSPLH
v_gene: TRBV5-1; j_gene: TRBJ2-7; d_gene: .; CDR3aa: ASSLGTGVGYEQY
v_gene: TRBV4-1; j_gene: .; d_gene: .; CDR3aa: ASSPDRGDYEQY
v_gene: TRBV28; j_gene: TRBJ1-2; d_gene: .; CDR3aa: ATFQTGFDGYT
v_gene: TRBV5-6; j_gene: TRBJ2-7; d_gene: TRBD2; CDR3aa: ASSLGTSVYEQY
v_gene: TRBV5-1; j_gene: TRBJ2-5; d_gene: .; CDR3aa: ASSLVGGEETQY
v_gene: TRBV7-9; j_gene: TRBJ1-1; d_gene: TRBD1; CDR3aa: ASSKGQGTTRAF
v_gene: TRBV5-1; j_gene: TRBJ2-7; d_gene: TRBD2; CDR3aa: ASKTYSGRGGDEQY
v_gene: TRBV4-2; j_gene: TRBJ2-7; d_gene: .; CDR3aa: ASSQDEGQGVDEQY
v_gene: TRBV18; j_gene: TRBJ2-3; d_gene: .; CDR3aa: ASSLRWRELGTDTQY
v_gene: TRBV5-1; j_gene: TRBJ2-1; d_gene: TRBD2; CDR3aa: ASSLAGLATYNEQF
v_gene: TRBV28; j_gene: TRBJ2-1; d_gene: TRBD2; CDR3aa: ASKKRETYNEQF
v_gene: TRBV7-2; j_gene: TRBJ2-7; d_gene: .; CDR3aa: ASSLLAYEQY
v_gene: TRBV7-3; j_gene: TRBJ2-1; d_gene: TRBD1; CDR3aa: ASSATGSYNEQF
v_gene: TRBV2; j_gene: TRBJ1-1; d_gene: .; CDR3aa: ANWGGRTEAF
v_gene: TRBV2; j_gene: TRBJ2-1; d_gene: .; CDR3aa: ASSEGNEQF
v_gene: TRBV15; j_gene: TRBJ2-1; d_gene: TRBD2; CDR3aa: ATSPRRGDNNEQF
v_gene: TRBV19; j_gene: TRBJ1-1; d_gene: TRBD1; CDR3aa: ASSISPEGAGTEAF
v_gene: TRBV11-1; j_gene: TRBJ2-5; d_gene: .; CDR3aa: ASSIRKTQY
v_gene: TRBV18; j_gene: TRBJ1-4; d_gene: .; CDR3aa: ASSPFTASTNEKLF
v_gene: TRBV9; j_gene: TRBJ2-5; d_gene: .; CDR3aa: ASSVGSDQETQY
v_gene: TRBV6-1; j_gene: TRBJ1-2; d_gene: .; CDR3aa: ASNDGTVYGYT